This TCR beta chain was sequenced for a study of blood T cells in healthy people across ages. Study-level findings and limits: Per million T cells, TCR beta diversity dropped about linearly as age rose.

This clonotype was seen only a few times. The antigen is undetermined. Those donating, healthy Caucasian individuals from Russia, were aged about 6 to 100. This CDR3 spans 13 amino acids. Deletions cut 3 bases from V and 0 bases from J, with 3 bases between. The germline CDR1 and CDR2 sequences are KGHDR and SFDVKD. For the second PCR, which ran for 7 to 11 cycles, a sample-barcoded 5' primer and a J-beta primer mix were used. MiXCR was run by TCRdb on the 5' RACE reads, yielding one entry per CDR3 protein. The sample contains around 800,000 distinct CDR3 sequences, around half of which appear only once.

Sequenced sample: blood. The TCR originated in an older man in good health. This chain joins TRBV24-1 and TRBJ2-3; the D is unclear. CDR3 residues: CATSDTSTDTQYF. DNA of the CDR3: TGTGCCACCAGTGATACTAGCACAGATACGCAGTATTTT.